The sequence of this TCR beta chain was determined in a study of naive and memory T cell subsets. General study results and limits: A few larger clonotypes appeared in naive repertoires, especially CD8, possibly memory cells re-expressing CD45RA.

Two oligonucleotides, mixed equimolar, formed the beta constant-region primer covering TRBC1 and TRBC2. Nested alpha and beta constant-region primers with the SP2 primer drove four PCR rounds on ligated cDNA. TCRdb reprocessed the UMI-ligation and nested PCR reads via MiXCR and lists one record per CDR3 protein. Counted here are over 110,000 distinct CDR3 sequences, under 25% occurring once; the ten biggest clones make up about 0.63%. Trimming took off 2 bases at V and 0 bases at J, with 8 bases between the two ends. The CDR3 runs 14 residues. The germline V gene has CDR1 LNHDA and CDR2 SQIVND (reference sequence). This clonotype was detected only a few times. The antigen is undetermined.

The genes are TRBV19 and TRBJ2-7; possible D gene TRBD2, 5 bases. The TCR was taken from a human donor in good health. The sequenced sample was naive CD8+ T cells from blood. CDR3 sequence (DNA): TGTGCCAGTAGTATAAGCGGAATCTCCTACGAGCAGTACTTC. This encodes CASSISGISYEQYF.